The 13 T cell receptor beta chains below were found in one sample sequenced in a study of blood T cell repertoires in COVID-19. Profiling relied on immunoSEQ multiplex PCR, and the TCRdb table lists in-frame clones only, not all of them. The sample holds around 380,000 clones, 87% seen once. Sequencing used PBMCs or T cells enriched from blood (not recorded which). The receptors were gathered from a man between 25 and 39 years old who had recovered from COVID-19.

The CDR3 DNA is TGTGCCAGCAGTTTATCAGGGACAGAGAGCAATCAGCCCCAGCATTTT. As protein: CASSLSGTESNQPQHF. The V gene is TRBV27, the J gene TRBJ1-5; 7 bases are a match to TRBD1. Germline CDR1 MNHEY, CDR2 SMNVEV (reference sequence). This CDR3 has 16 residues. After removal of 0 bases from V and 1 base from J, the junction contained 3 bases not matched to a gene.

The chain couples TRBV2 to TRBJ2-7, with D perhaps matching TRBD2 (6 bases). This CDR3 comprises 14 residues. V shed 5 bases and J shed 1 base, with 12 bases lying between them. Germline V gene sequence: CDR1 SNHLY, CDR2 FYNNEI. CDR3 nucleotide sequence: TGTGCCAGCAGTCCCGGGACTCGGTCCTACGAGCAGTACTTC. This translates into CASSPGTRSYEQYF.

The rearrangement uses TRBV5-5 and TRBJ1-1; 8 nucleotides align to TRBD1. Germline V gives CDR1 SGHKS, CDR2 YYEKEE (reference sequence). The CDR3 is 15 residues long. After removal of 3 bases from V and 1 base from J, the junction contained 5 bases not matched to a gene. The CDR3 region is CASSSPGTGNTEAFF. CDR3 bases: TGTGCCAGCAGCTCCCCCGGGACAGGGAACACTGAAGCTTTCTTT. Using reference TRBV5-5 and TRBJ1-1 for the parts outside the CDR3, the full variable domain is DAGVTQSPTHLIKTRGQQVTLRCSPISGHKSVSWYQQVLGQGPQFIFQYYEKEERGRGNFPDRFSARQFPNYSSELNVNALLLGDSALYLCASSSPGTGNTEAFFGQGTRLTVV.

J is TRBJ1-5 and V is TRBV30, with a weak D call TRBD1 (5 bases). The CDR3 runs 12 residues. Germline V gene sequence: CDR1 GTSNPN, CDR2 SVGIG (reference sequence). The germline V and J ends were trimmed by 3 bases and 9 bases, with 12 bases remaining between them. In DNA, the CDR3 is TGTGCCTGGAGAATCACGGGGGGGCCCCAGCATTTT. Its translation is CAWRITGGPQHF.

The chain couples TRBV11-2 to TRBJ1-2; D is ambiguous. This CDR3 is built from 13 residues. V shed 5 bases and J shed 6 bases, with 13 bases lying between them. Germline CDR1 and CDR2: SGHAT and FQNNGV. This CDR3 reads CASSGYAVDGYTF. The DNA of the CDR3 is TGTGCCAGCAGCGGTTACGCGGTAGATGGCTACACCTTC.

This sequence joins TRBV10-3 and TRBJ1-1, with TRBD1 matching 8 bases. Looked up from germline, CDR1 is ENHRY and CDR2 is SYGVKD. This CDR3 spans 14 amino acids. The V and J ends lost 10 bases and 3 bases, in that order; junction bases with no gene match: 10. The CDR3 reads CATDRTGRDTEAFF. The CDR3 DNA reads TGTGCCACCGACCGGACAGGGAGGGACACTGAAGCTTTCTTT.

This chain uses TRBV6-2 or TRBV6-3 with TRBJ1-5, with TRBD1 matching 11 bases. This CDR3 has 18 amino acids. Trimming removed 4 bases from V and 5 bases from J; junction bases left unmatched: 13. Germline V gives CDR1 MNHEY, CDR2 SVGEGT. The CDR3 bases are TGTGCCAGCAGTTCGCTACCGGGACAGGGGGTTTGGGATCAGCCCCAGCATTTT. The encoded protein is CASSSLPGQGVWDQPQHF.

J is TRBJ1-2 and V is TRBV5-1, with 7 bases lining up with TRBD1. Germline-derived CDR1 and CDR2 are SGHRS and YFSETQ. With V trimmed by 4 bases and J by 8 bases, 14 bases remained unmatched. This CDR3 is 15 amino acids long. As DNA, the CDR3 is TGCGCCAGCAGCAAGACTAATACAGGGGAAAGGGGCTACACCTTC. Its translation: CASSKTNTGERGYTF. Drawing the rest from reference TRBV5-1 and TRBJ1-2, the complete variable domain is KAGVTQTPRYLIKTRGQQVTLSCSPISGHRSVSWYQQTPGQGLQFLFEYFSETQRNKGNFPGRFSGRQFSNSRSEMNVSTLELGDSALYLCASSKTNTGERGYTFGSGTRLTVV.

This clone was seen more than once but under ten times. The V call is TRBV2, the J call TRBJ1-5; D is unclear. The V end lost 3 bases, the J end lost 0 bases, and 18 bases lay between the germline ends. This CDR3 is built from 18 residues. Per germline, CDR1 SNHLY and CDR2 FYNNEI. Written as DNA, the CDR3 is TGTGCCAGCAGTGATATTGGCAGGTGGACTTATAGCAATCAGCCCCAGCATTTT. Translated, it gives CASSDIGRWTYSNQPQHF.

This clone came up a few times. The chain joins TRBV11-2 to TRBJ1-1; 7 nucleotides agree with TRBD1. Losses at the gene ends were 4 bases for V and 4 bases for J; bases not matched to a gene: 9. Germline V gives CDR1 SGHAT, CDR2 FQNNGV. The CDR3 is made up of 15 amino acids. CDR3 bases: TGTGCCAGCAGCTCCCTTACCGCAGGGGGCACTGAAGCTTTCTTT. Translation gives CASSSLTAGGTEAFF.

V is TRBV6-5 and J is TRBJ1-1; 10 bases match TRBD1. Germline-derived CDR1 and CDR2 are MNHEY and SVGAGI. Trimming removed 7 bases from V and 10 bases from J; junction bases left unmatched: 9. CDR3 length: 13 amino acids. The CDR3 region is CASKRQGASGAFF. The CDR3 bases are TGTGCCAGCAAAAGACAGGGGGCCTCGGGAGCTTTCTTT.

This clone was detected a few times. This chain connects TRBV29-1 to TRBJ1-6, with unresolved D. The CDR3 is made up of 15 amino acids. Germline CDR1 is SQVTM and CDR2 is ANQGSEA. Between the trimmed V and J ends, which lost 0 bases and 8 bases, there was a span of 14 bases. CDR3 loop: CSVEDSSGRHSPLHF. DNA for the CDR3: TGCAGCGTTGAAGATTCTTCGGGGAGGCATTCACCCCTCCACTTT.

The chain uses TRBV11-2 and TRBJ1-2, with 7 bases identical to TRBD1. V shed 5 bases, J shed 4 bases, and the junction held 10 bases outside the gene matches. The CDR3 sequence is 15 residues long. Germline assignment: CDR1 SGHAT and CDR2 FQNNGV. The CDR3 DNA sequence: TGTGCCAGCAGCCCAGAGCGACAGGGAAGCTATGGCTACACCTTC. Residues: CASSPERQGSYGYTF. The entire variable domain, with the rest obtained from reference TRBV11-2 and TRBJ1-2, is as follows: EAGVAQSPRYKIIEKRQSVAFWCNPISGHATLYWYQQILGQGPKLLIQFQNNGVVDDSQLPKDRFSAERLKGVDSTLKIQPAKLEDSAVYLCASSPERQGSYGYTFGSGTRLTVV.